The 12 T cell receptor beta chains given below trace back to one sample, sequenced in a study of CD8 T cells in ankylosing spondylitis. Study results and caveats: Characteristic, it appeared, of ankylosing spondylitis blood was a TCR beta motif of fewer than 10 highly homologous variants.

These receptors' targets are unknown. TCRdb independently ran MiXCR on the 5' RACE reads; one entry per CDR3 protein. The data show a few hundred thousand distinct CDR3 sequences, 17% seen once. Sequenced material: blood, either unsorted or a sorted T cell fraction (not recorded which). All receptors come from a male donor with ankylosing spondylitis.

The chain has TRBV12-3 or TRBV12-4 and TRBJ1-5; D might be TRBD1 (5 bases). V was cut by 8 bases and J by 4 bases, with 6 bases left in between. The CDR3 consists of 11 residues. The CDR3 nucleotides are TGTGCCAGCGGGGGGAATCAGCCCCAGCATTTT. This gives the protein CASGGNQPQHF.

This clonotype showed up just a few times. In DNA form, the CDR3 reads TGCAGTGCTAGAGATAAACCCCACTTCGAGCAGTACTTC. Residues: CSARDKPHFEQYF. The V gene is TRBV20-1, the J gene TRBJ2-7; no clear D gene. Germline V gene sequence: CDR1 DFQATT, CDR2 SNEGSKA (reference sequence). Trimming left V 0 bases short and J 6 bases short, with 12 bases between. The CDR3 loop spans 13 amino acids.

This clonotype was observed a few times. This sequence joins TRBV3-1 and TRBJ1-1, with D uncertain. CDR1 LGHDT and CDR2 YNNKEL come from the germline V gene (reference sequence). The CDR3 is 12 amino acids. CDR3 region: CAAGGRDTEAFF. CDR3 in DNA: TGTGCGGCCGGAGGAAGAGACACTGAAGCTTTCTTT.

V and J are TRBV3-1 and TRBJ1-6; 10 nucleotides agree with TRBD1. This CDR3 comprises 14 residues. V shed 4 bases, J shed 11 bases, and the junction held 5 bases outside the gene matches. CDR1 is LGHDT, CDR2 YNNKEL, per germline (reference sequence). The CDR3 loop reads CASSRDRGVTPLHF. The CDR3 DNA is TGTGCCAGCAGCCGGGACAGGGGTGTTACACCCCTCCACTTT.

This clonotype turned up a few times. V is TRBV7-9 and J is TRBJ2-1; TRBD2 might be the D (5 bases). This CDR3 comprises 14 residues. Germline-derived CDR1 and CDR2 are SEHNR and FQNEAQ (reference sequence). V lost 2 bases, J lost 9 bases, and 14 bases lay in between. The CDR3: CASSLILGVVEQFF. The DNA for the CDR3 is TGTGCCAGCAGCTTAATCTTGGGAGTAGTTGAGCAGTTCTTC.

This chain uses TRBV12-3 or TRBV12-4 with TRBJ2-7; TRBD1 is a possible D gene (7 bases). V dropped 3 bases and J dropped 0 bases, with 12 bases sitting between them. The CDR3 contains 15 residues. CDR3 residues: CASSFQGGTSYEQYF. The CDR3 bases are TGTGCCAGCAGTTTCCAGGGGGGAACCTCCTACGAGCAGTACTTC.

This clonotype was counted only a few times. V and J are TRBV12-3 or TRBV12-4 and TRBJ2-1; 12 bases fit TRBD2. Unmatched junction bases numbered 8, after V lost 6 bases and J lost 5 bases. This CDR3 is built from 16 residues. The CDR3 is CASSPSLAGGDNEQFF. CDR3 sequence (DNA): TGTGCCAGCAGCCCGTCCCTAGCGGGGGGGGACAATGAGCAGTTCTTC.

The table lists this clonotype with a count of one. The V and J genes are TRBV4-1 and TRBJ2-1; D is undetermined. CDR1 is MGHRA and CDR2 is YSYEKL in the germline V gene. V was cut by 1 base and J by 1 base, with 11 bases left in between. The CDR3 sequence is 16 residues long. The CDR3 DNA follows: TGCGCCAGCAGCCAAGGGTCGTTGGGGTCCTACAATGAGCAGTTCTTC. This translates into CASSQGSLGSYNEQFF.

The chain is built from TRBV7-2 and TRBJ2-2; TRBD2 agrees at 16 bases. V lost 0 bases and J lost 4; bases outside the gene matches: 5. The CDR3 runs to 19 residues. The V gene's germline CDR1 is SGHTA and CDR2 FQGNSA. Here the CDR3 DNA reads TGTGCCAGCAGCTTAGCGGGACTAGCGGGGGGGCCTGGCACCGGGGAGCTGTTTTTT. It is translated as CASSLAGLAGGPGTGELFF. The variable domain in full, with the rest retrieved from reference TRBV7-2 and TRBJ2-2, is GAGVSQSPSNKVTEKGKDVELRCDPISGHTALYWYRQSLGQGLEFLIYFQGNSAPDKSGLPSDRFSAERTGGSVSTLTIQRTQQEDSAVYLCASSLAGLAGGPGTGELFFGEGSRLTVL.

In its sample, this clonotype was seen a few times. The J gene is TRBJ2-7, the V gene TRBV5-1, with 10 bases identical to TRBD1. The CDR3 totals 13 residues. After removal of 5 bases from V and 3 bases from J, the junction contained 2 bases not matched to a gene. The germline V gene encodes CDR1 SGHRS and CDR2 YFSETQ. The CDR3 sequence is CASRTGGGYEQYF. The CDR3 DNA follows: TGCGCCAGCAGGACAGGGGGCGGCTACGAGCAGTACTTC.

J is TRBJ2-7 and V is TRBV20-1; D uncertain. Trimming took 0 bases from V and 5 from J, leaving 8 bases between them. This CDR3 has 12 amino acids. Germline CDR1 is DFQATT and CDR2 is SNEGSKA (reference sequence). The CDR3 loop reads CSARDDGDEQYF. CDR3 nucleotides: TGCAGTGCTAGAGATGACGGCGACGAGCAGTACTTC.

This clonotype occurred a few times. The chain carries TRBV27 and TRBJ2-2; TRBD2 might be the D (5 bases). This CDR3 comprises 14 residues. V was pared by 6 bases and J by 1 base, with 9 bases between. The germline gives CDR1 MNHEY, CDR2 SMNVEV (reference sequence). CDR3 nucleotides: TGTGCCAGCAGCACGGGGTTGAACACCGGGGAGCTGTTTTTT. Protein: CASSTGLNTGELFF.